This T cell receptor beta chain was documented in a study of T-cell memory formation after mild COVID-19. Whole-study findings and limits: Later expanders leaned toward CD4+, whereas clones contracting from day 15 to 85 were balanced CD4/CD8. SARS-CoV-2 specificity of second-wave clones peaking day 37 was unconfirmed. Pre-infection memory held some responding clones, suggesting pre-existing cross-reactive T cells responded.

cDNA libraries for TCR alpha and TCR beta, carrying sample barcodes and UMIs, came from 5'RACE with constant-segment primers. MiXCR was run by TCRdb on the 5' RACE reads, yielding one entry per CDR3 protein. The sample includes tens of thousands of distinct CDR3 sequences, just under 8% seen only once; the top ten take around 30%. CDR1 SGHAT and CDR2 FQNNGV come from the germline V gene. The CDR3 totals 17 residues. V was trimmed by 5 bases and J by 3 bases, leaving 22 bases between them. This clonotype was counted only a few times. What it binds is unknown. This receptor was taken from a man between 18 and 29 years old who had mild COVID-19 (a few samples of this study predate the infection). Cell type and time point are not known. This chain joins TRBV11-2 and TRBJ1-2; tentative D call: TRBD1 (5 bases). Sequencing used PBMCs or a T cell subset sorted from them (not recorded which). For the CDR3, the DNA is TGTGCCAGCAGCGGCCTTAGGGGCCCCATAGGCGACTATGGCTACACCTTC. It yields the protein CASSGLRGPIGDYGYTF.